The rows below give T cell receptor beta chains drawn from one sample of a study of T cell responses to AZD1222 COVID-19 vaccine. The method was immunoSEQ multiplex PCR; TCRdb's version includes in-frame clones alone and lacks a portion of them. Counted here are roughly 77,000 clones, 85% to 95% occurring once; the ten biggest clones make up 5.2%. This material consisted of peripheral blood, taken on day 0 of AZD1222 vaccination. Receptor source: an adult in good health. Each CDR3 is given without its conserved first and last residue. Fields, in order: V gene, J gene, CDR3 protein.

TRBV21-1	TRBJ1-1	ASSKSGGPRTEAF
TRBV15	TRBJ1-5	ATGPRGNQPQH
TRBV5-1	TRBJ1-1	ASSLGQRNTEAF
TRBV6-5	TRBJ2-7	ASSQGPRGSYEQY
TRBV11-2	TRBJ2-7	ASSLETGAKQY
TRBV18	TRBJ2-5	ASSPTTSGVKTQY
TRBV19	TRBJ1-5	ASSMSRGKNQPQH
TRBV28	TRBJ1-1	ASSLGPPTEAF
TRBV28	TRBJ1-5	ASSFNNQPQH
TRBV5-6	TRBJ2-1	ASSPGQFPSSYNEQF
TRBV14	TRBJ2-1	ASSQDRRTGGIKQF
TRBV3-1/TRBV3-2	TRBJ2-7	ASSQGSEQY
TRBV2	TRBJ2-7	ASTQGLARYEQY
TRBV5-1	TRBJ1-6	ASSLVGARYNSPLH
TRBV28	TRBJ1-5	ASSFYSNQPQH
TRBV7-2	TRBJ1-2	ASSFPDRSYGYT
TRBV6-5	TRBJ2-1	ASSSRGGYNEQF
TRBV10-1	TRBJ1-5	ASSERSNQPQH
TRBV10-2	TRBJ1-4	ASREMTGNRLF
TRBV29-1	TRBJ2-5	SVGETQY
TRBV11-3	TRBJ2-7	ASSQGSYEQY
TRBV19	TRBJ1-2	ATGFGRTVYGYT
TRBV5-1	TRBJ1-1	ASSPPAQGSTEAF
TRBV28	TRBJ1-2	ASSFPRRAGSYGYT
TRBV5-4	TRBJ2-4	ASSSDRGHIQY
TRBV6-4	TRBJ2-3	ASSDSQGADTQY
TRBV7-9	TRBJ1-5	ASSDDEPQH
TRBV5-1	TRBJ2-1	ASSPWASEDNEQF
TRBV28	TRBJ2-4	ASGSPGRTKNIQY
TRBV18	TRBJ2-7	ASSPQQWEEQY